This TCR beta chain was obtained from a study of cytomegalovirus exposure and HLA in healthy donors. From germline, CDR1 is MNHNY and CDR2 SVGAGI (reference sequence). The CDR3 extends over 14 amino acids. The junction had 7 bases not matched to a gene; V was cut back by 5 bases and J by 3 bases. This table comes from immunoSEQ multiplex PCR, and its TCRdb copy is limited to in-frame clones, with some not included. This table holds 250,000 or so clones, about 90% found once. This receptor was obtained from a woman aged 18-29 years in good health and CMV-seronegative. The sample comprised PBMCs. The chain recombines TRBV6-6 with TRBJ2-7; 7 positions agree with TRBD1. Written as DNA, the CDR3 is TGTGCCAGCAGTCCCGGGACAGTCATCTACGAGCAGTACGTC. Translating it yields CASSPGTVIYEQYV.